The entry below gives a single T cell receptor (beta chain) sequence along with its context. The sample belongs to a study of early T cells in non-severe SARS-CoV-2 infection. The V segment lost 5 bases and the J segment 9 bases; nucleotides outside the gene matches: 11. CDR1 and CDR2 from the germline V gene are MDHEN and SYDVKM. This CDR3 has 16 amino acids. Individual cDNA molecules carried attached unique molecular identifiers. MiXCR, applied by TCRdb to the 5' RACE reads, yields one record per CDR3 protein. The data show fewer than 130,000 distinct CDR3 sequences, roughly 12% seen once. J is TRBJ2-4 and V is TRBV28; TRBD1 agrees at 12 bases. The TCR comes from an adult who was a healthcare worker with PCR-confirmed SARS-CoV-2 infection or an uninfected control (not recorded which). Sequenced here: whole blood, sampled at baseline. DNA for the CDR3: TGTGCCAGCAGTACGCCCGGGACAGGGGGCTTCATCATTCAGTACTTC. This translates into CASSTPGTGGFIIQYF.